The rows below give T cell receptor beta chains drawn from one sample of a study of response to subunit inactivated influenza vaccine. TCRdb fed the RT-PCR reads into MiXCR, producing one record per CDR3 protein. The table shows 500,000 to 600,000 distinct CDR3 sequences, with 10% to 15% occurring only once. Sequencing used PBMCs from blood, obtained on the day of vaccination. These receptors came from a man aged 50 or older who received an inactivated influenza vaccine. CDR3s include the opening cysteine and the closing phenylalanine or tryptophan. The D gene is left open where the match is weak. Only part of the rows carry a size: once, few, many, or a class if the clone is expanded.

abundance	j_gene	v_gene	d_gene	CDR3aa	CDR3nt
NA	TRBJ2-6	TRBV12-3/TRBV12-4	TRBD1	CASSLGQVHSGANVLTF	TGTGCCAGCAGTCTCGGACAGGTACACTCTGGGGCCAACGTCCTGACTTTC
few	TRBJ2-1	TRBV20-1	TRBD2	CSARLLGLAGVDEQFF	TGCAGTGCTAGGTTGCTGGGCCTAGCGGGAGTGGATGAGCAGTTCTTC
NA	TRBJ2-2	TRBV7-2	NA	CASSLADPIVTGELFF	TGTGCCAGCAGCTTAGCCGATCCTATAGTCACCGGGGAGCTGTTTTTT
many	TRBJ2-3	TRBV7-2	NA	CASSLPSADTQYF	TGTGCCAGCAGCCTCCCTTCTGCAGATACGCAGTATTTT
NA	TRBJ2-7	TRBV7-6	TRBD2	CASSWLASGSSEQYF	TGTGCCAGCAGCTGGTTAGCGAGCGGGAGTAGCGAGCAGTACTTC
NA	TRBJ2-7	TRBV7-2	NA	CASSLAFGSNNEQYF	TGTGCCAGCAGCTTAGCGTTTGGGAGCAATAACGAGCAGTACTTC
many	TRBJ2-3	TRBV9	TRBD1	CASSVDRGGTDTQYF	TGTGCCAGCAGCGTAGACAGGGGAGGCACAGATACGCAGTATTTT
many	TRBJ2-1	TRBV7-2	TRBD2	CASSPVAGVGYEQFF	TGTGCCAGCAGCCCGGTGGCGGGAGTGGGATATGAGCAGTTCTTC
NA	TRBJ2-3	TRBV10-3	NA	CAISVGGDLRSQGAQYF	TGTGCCATCAGTGTCGGGGGCGACCTAAGGTCACAAGGGGCGCAGTATTTT
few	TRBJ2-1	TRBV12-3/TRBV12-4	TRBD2	CASSPGGRRHNEQFF	TGTGCCAGCAGCCCGGGAGGGAGGCGCCACAATGAGCAGTTCTTC
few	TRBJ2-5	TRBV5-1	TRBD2	CASSFLGTSQETQYF	TGCGCCAGCAGCTTCCTCGGGACTAGCCAAGAGACCCAGTACTTC
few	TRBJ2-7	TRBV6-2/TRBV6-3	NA	CASSYWDYEQYF	TGTGCCAGCAGTTACTGGGACTACGAGCAGTACTTC
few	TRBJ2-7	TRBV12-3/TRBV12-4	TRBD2	CASRSGTSITYEQYF	TGTGCCAGCAGATCCGGGACTAGCATAACCTACGAGCAGTACTTC
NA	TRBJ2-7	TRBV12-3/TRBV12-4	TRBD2	CASSLVQAGGLSSYEQYF	TGTGCCAGCAGTTTAGTCCAAGCGGGAGGCCTTAGCTCCTACGAGCAGTACTTC
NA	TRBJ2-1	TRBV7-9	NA	CASTAANEQFF	TGTGCCAGCACCGCAGCGAATGAGCAGTTCTTC
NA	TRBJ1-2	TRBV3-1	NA	CASSQEGGSGGYTF	TGTGCCAGCAGCCAAGAGGGAGGGAGCGGTGGCTACACCTTC
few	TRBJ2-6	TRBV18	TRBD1	CASSPIRQGDFSGANVLTF	TGTGCCAGCTCACCGATCAGACAGGGGGACTTCTCTGGGGCCAACGTCCTGACTTTC
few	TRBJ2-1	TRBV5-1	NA	CASSIGQHNEQFF	TGCGCCAGCAGCATAGGACAGCACAATGAGCAGTTCTTC
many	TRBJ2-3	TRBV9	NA	CASSPGLIHVDTQYF	TGTGCCAGCAGCCCCGGACTGATCCACGTGGATACGCAGTATTTT
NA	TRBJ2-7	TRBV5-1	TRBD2	CASRPDPGLAGGQYF	TGCGCCAGCAGACCCGATCCGGGACTAGCGGGGGGGCAGTACTTC
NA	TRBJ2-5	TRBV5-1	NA	CASSLDLPARETQYF	TGCGCCAGCAGCTTGGATTTGCCGGCACGGGAGACCCAGTACTTC
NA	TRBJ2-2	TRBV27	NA	CASSLSYTVKNTGELFF	TGTGCCAGCAGTTTATCATATACAGTCAAGAACACCGGGGAGCTGTTTTTT
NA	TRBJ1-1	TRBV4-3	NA	CASSQEVARSRNTEAFF	TGCGCCAGCAGCCAAGAGGTGGCCCGCAGCCGGAACACTGAAGCTTTCTTT
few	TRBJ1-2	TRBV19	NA	CASRPRQLTNYGYTF	TGTGCCAGCAGACCTCGACAGCTTACTAACTATGGCTACACCTTC
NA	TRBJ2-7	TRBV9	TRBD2	CASSAGTSSPSYEQYF	TGTGCCAGCAGCGCCGGGACTAGTAGTCCTTCGTACGAGCAGTACTTC
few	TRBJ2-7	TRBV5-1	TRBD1	CASSSGGQGTYEQYF	TGCGCCAGCAGCTCGGGGGGACAGGGGACCTACGAGCAGTACTTC
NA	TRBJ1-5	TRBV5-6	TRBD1	CASSYGQGQHF	TGTGCCAGCAGCTATGGACAGGGCCAGCATTTT
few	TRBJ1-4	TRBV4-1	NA	CASSQEGGVPNEKLFF	TGCGCCAGCAGCCAAGAGGGGGGTGTCCCAAATGAAAAACTGTTTTTT
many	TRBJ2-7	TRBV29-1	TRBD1	CSVVRDRGTYEQYF	TGCAGCGTTGTACGGGACAGGGGGACCTACGAGCAGTACTTC
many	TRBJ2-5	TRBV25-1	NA	CASSEYKSQETQYF	TGTGCCAGCAGTGAATATAAGTCACAAGAGACCCAGTACTTC
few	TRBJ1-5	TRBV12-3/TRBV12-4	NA	CASSFAGFDQPQHF	TGTGCCAGCAGTTTCGCGGGCTTCGATCAGCCCCAGCATTTT
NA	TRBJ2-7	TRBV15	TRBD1	CATSTRGQGAKYEQYF	TGTGCCACCAGCACACGGGGACAGGGGGCTAAGTACGAGCAGTACTTC
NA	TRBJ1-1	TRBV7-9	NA	CASNIMPEAFF	TGTGCCAGCAACATTATGCCTGAAGCTTTCTTT
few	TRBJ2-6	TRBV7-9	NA	CASSPRTVAGANVLTF	TGTGCCAGCAGCCCGAGGACAGTCGCTGGGGCCAACGTCCTGACTTTC
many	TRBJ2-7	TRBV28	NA	CASSLGTTGTYEQYF	TGTGCCAGCAGTTTAGGGACAACGGGTACCTACGAGCAGTACTTC
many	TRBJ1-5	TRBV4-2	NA	CASSQGAGGANQPQHF	TGTGCCAGCAGCCAGGGGGCGGGGGGCGCGAATCAGCCCCAGCATTTT
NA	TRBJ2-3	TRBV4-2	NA	CASSRLTTAGTDTQYF	TGTGCCAGCAGCCGGCTAACAACAGCAGGCACAGATACGCAGTATTTT
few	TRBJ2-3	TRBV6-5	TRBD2	CASSYPLAETDTQYF	TGTGCCAGCAGTTACCCACTAGCGGAAACAGATACGCAGTATTTT
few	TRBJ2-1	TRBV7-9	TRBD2	CASSNLWLAGNEQFF	TGTGCCAGCAGCAACCTCTGGCTAGCGGGCAATGAGCAGTTCTTC
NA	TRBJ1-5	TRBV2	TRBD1	CAFCSAGQGAHWGNQPQHF	TGTGCCTTCTGCAGCGCCGGACAGGGGGCTCATTGGGGCAATCAGCCCCAGCATTTT
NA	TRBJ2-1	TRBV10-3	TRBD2	CAISKLSGSGGVTYNEQFF	TGTGCCATCAGCAAGCTTAGCGGGAGTGGGGGGGTAACCTACAATGAGCAGTTCTTC
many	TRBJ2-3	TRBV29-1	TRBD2	CSVAAGTSGRDTQYF	TGCAGCGTAGCCGCCGGGACTAGCGGAAGAGATACGCAGTATTTT
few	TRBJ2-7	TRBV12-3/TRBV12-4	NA	CASSWGPSRTYEQYF	TGTGCCAGCAGTTGGGGACCATCTAGGACCTACGAGCAGTACTTC
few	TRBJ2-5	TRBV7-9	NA	CASNLGGRETQYF	TGTGCCAGCAACCTAGGAGGGAGGGAGACCCAGTACTTC
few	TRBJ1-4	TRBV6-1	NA	CASMYEKLFF	TGTGCCAGCATGTATGAAAAACTGTTTTTT
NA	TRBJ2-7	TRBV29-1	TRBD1	CSVAWGQGPYEQYF	TGCAGCGTTGCTTGGGGACAGGGACCCTACGAGCAGTACTTC
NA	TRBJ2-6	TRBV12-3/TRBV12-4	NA	CAFSLWRVFSGSGANVLTF	TGTGCCTTCAGTTTATGGAGGGTTTTCTCGGGCTCTGGGGCCAACGTCCTGACTTTC
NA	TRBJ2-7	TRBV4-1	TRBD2	CASSLRLAGGIDEQYF	TGCGCCAGCAGCCTTAGACTAGCGGGGGGGATCGACGAGCAGTACTTC
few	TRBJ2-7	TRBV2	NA	CASKAISYEQYF	TGTGCCAGCAAAGCCATCTCCTACGAGCAGTACTTC
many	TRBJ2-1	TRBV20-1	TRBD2	CSSVAGGWNEQFF	TGCAGTTCCGTAGCGGGAGGCTGGAATGAGCAGTTCTTC
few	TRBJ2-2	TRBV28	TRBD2	CASSLLSLAGLNTGELFF	TGTGCCAGCAGTTTATTATCACTAGCGGGACTCAACACCGGGGAGCTGTTTTTT
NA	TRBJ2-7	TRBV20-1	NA	CSAEDAGLTRSYEQYF	TGCAGTGCCGAGGATGCGGGGCTAACCCGCTCCTACGAGCAGTACTTC